The 22 T cell receptor beta chains below all came from one sample that was sequenced in a study of T-cell memory formation after mild COVID-19. TCRdb reprocessed the 5' RACE reads with MiXCR, giving one entry per CDR3 protein. Among about 430,000 distinct CDR3 sequences listed, roughly 18% were seen once. Specimen: PBMCs or a T cell subset sorted from them (not recorded which). These receptors all stem from a young man who had mild COVID-19 (a few samples of this study predate the infection). Cell type and time point are not known.

This chain joins TRBV20-1 and TRBJ1-1, with a possible D match to TRBD1 (6 bases). Germline loops: CDR1 DFQATT, CDR2 SNEGSKA (reference sequence). This CDR3 has 14 residues. Trimming cost V 3 bases and J 1 base, with 12 bases left between them. The CDR3 DNA reads TGCAGTGCTAGTGAACAGGGCGAGAACACTGAAGCTTTCTTT. Its protein product is CSASEQGENTEAFF.

This clonotype was seen a handful of times. The rearrangement joins TRBV4-1 to TRBJ1-4; D gene uncertain. CDR1 and CDR2 (germline): MGHRA, YSYEKL. Trimming stripped 1 base from V and 3 bases from J, with 9 bases between. This CDR3 is built from 15 residues. CDR3 in DNA: TGCGCCAGCAGCCAAGTTCTCGACCCTAATGAAAAACTGTTTTTT. Residues: CASSQVLDPNEKLFF.

The genes are TRBV20-1 and TRBJ2-1, with D uncertain. Germline lookup yields CDR1 DFQATT and CDR2 SNEGSKA (reference sequence). The V gene lost 3 bases and the J gene lost 0 bases, with 9 bases spanning the gap. The CDR3 runs to 14 residues. The CDR3 nucleotides are TGCAGTGCTAGGTTACTGATCTCCTACAATGAGCAGTTCTTC. It yields the protein CSARLLISYNEQFF.

Ten or more counts support this clonotype. The chain uses TRBV11-2 and TRBJ2-3; TRBD2 might be the D (5 bases). Germline CDR1 and CDR2: SGHAT and FQNNGV. The CDR3 sequence is 13 residues long. The germline V and J ends were trimmed by 5 bases and 7 bases, with 13 bases remaining between them. Written as DNA, the CDR3 is TGTGCCAGCAGCCTAAGGGAGCTGTATACGCAGTATTTT. Translated: CASSLRELYTQYF.

This clonotype was seen a few times. The chain uses TRBV28 and TRBJ1-5; TRBD1 is a possible D gene (5 bases). Trimming cost V 7 bases and J 7 bases, with 14 bases left between them. From germline, CDR1 is MDHEN and CDR2 SYDVKM. The CDR3 has 13 residues. The CDR3 region has the DNA TGTGCCAGCAAGATCGGCGGGGGGCAGCCCCAGCATTTT. Translating it yields CASKIGGGQPQHF.

This clonotype has only a few counts. This chain connects TRBV7-9 to TRBJ2-2; TRBD2 matches at 7 bases. Germline V gives CDR1 SEHNR, CDR2 FQNEAQ (reference sequence). Trimming took 8 bases from V and 4 from J; bases not matched to a gene: 4. The CDR3 sequence is 13 residues long. CDR3 amino acids: CASATSRTGELFF. CDR3 nucleotide sequence: TGTGCCAGCGCGACTAGCCGCACCGGGGAGCTGTTTTTT.

At least ten counts were recorded for this clonotype. The rearrangement joins TRBV5-1 to TRBJ2-2; 9 nucleotides align to TRBD1. CDR3 length equals 14 residues. CDR1 and CDR2 (germline): SGHRS, YFSETQ. V trimming: 7 bases; J trimming: 3 bases; junction bases outside the gene matches: 4. CDR3 sequence reads: CASARQGDTGELFF. The CDR3 DNA sequence: TGCGCCAGCGCCCGACAGGGGGACACCGGGGAGCTGTTTTTT.

This clonotype has a count of ten or more. The chain has TRBV7-7 and TRBJ1-1; D remains ambiguous. The CDR3 is 13 residues long. V was trimmed by 5 bases and J by 0 bases, leaving 7 bases between them. From germline, CDR1 is SSHAT and CDR2 FNYEAQ (reference sequence). The CDR3 region has the DNA TGTGCCAGCAGCCTCATGATGAACACTGAAGCTTTCTTT. Protein sequence: CASSLMMNTEAFF. Full variable domain (remainder filled in from reference TRBV7-7 and TRBJ1-1): GAGVSQSPRYKVTKRGQDVTLRCDPISSHATLYWYQQALGQGPEFLTYFNYEAQPDKSGLPSDRFSAERPEGSISTLTIQRTEQRDSAMYRCASSLMMNTEAFFGQGTRLTVV.

The chain has TRBV5-6 and TRBJ1-3, with D hard to call. The V end was cut by 5 bases, the J end by 3 bases, with 9 bases between. Germline V gene lookup returns CDR1 SGHDT and CDR2 YYEEEE. This CDR3 contains 13 residues. The chain's CDR3 is CASSQEDGNTIYF. DNA for the CDR3: TGTGCCAGCAGTCAGGAGGATGGAAACACCATATATTTT.

This sequence joins TRBV20-1 and TRBJ1-1, with D tentatively TRBD1 (5 bases). Germline loops: CDR1 DFQATT, CDR2 SNEGSKA (reference sequence). Trimming took 6 bases from V and 8 from J, leaving 19 bases between them. The CDR3 is made up of 13 amino acids. CDR3 nucleotides: TGCAGTGCCACGGGACTCCCGGGGGGGGAAGCTTTCTTT. Protein: CSATGLPGGEAFF.

The chain employs TRBV3-1 and TRBJ1-1; perhaps TRBD1 as D (6 bases). Trimming cost V 5 bases and J 1 base, with 14 bases left between them. The CDR3 runs 15 residues. In germline, CDR1 is LGHDT, CDR2 YNNKEL (reference sequence). The CDR3 bases are TGTGCCAGCAGCAGGCCGGGACAAAGGAACACTGAAGCTTTCTTT. Translating gives CASSRPGQRNTEAFF.

This clonotype was counted only a few times. The CDR3 region is CASSAEKGNSSSYNSPLHF. Here the CDR3 DNA reads TGTGCCAGCAGCGCCGAAAAGGGGAATTCAAGCTCCTATAATTCACCCCTCCACTTT. The chain combines TRBV7-6 with TRBJ1-6; weak D call: TRBD1 (5 bases). Germline V gene data show CDR1 as SGHVS and CDR2 as FNYEAQ. The CDR3 contains 19 residues. With 5 bases removed from V and 0 bases from J, the gap between germline ends came to 20 bases.

This clonotype was counted between two and nine times. The V and J genes are TRBV28 and TRBJ1-2; D is ambiguous. The length of the CDR3 is 14 residues. CDR1 is MDHEN and CDR2 is SYDVKM in the germline V gene. Trimming pared 3 bases from V and 8 bases from J, leaving 16 bases between. CDR3 sequence (DNA): TGTGCCAGCAGTTTGATCGTCGGAGGAGGGGGCTACACCTTC. Its translation is CASSLIVGGGGYTF.

This clonotype was seen more than once but under ten times. This chain uses TRBV20-1 with TRBJ2-3; perhaps D is TRBD1 or TRBD2 (6 bases each). Germline assignment: CDR1 DFQATT and CDR2 SNEGSKA (reference sequence). The CDR3 extends over 15 amino acids. The ends were cut back, 0 bases at V and 6 bases at J, with 16 bases in the middle. CDR3 region: CSARDPRGQLDTQYF. CDR3 in DNA: TGCAGTGCTAGAGATCCCCGGGGGCAGTTGGATACGCAGTATTTT.

The rearrangement uses TRBV28 and TRBJ1-5, with a weak D call TRBD1 (6 bases). Germline V gives CDR1 MDHEN, CDR2 SYDVKM. V shed 5 bases and J shed 0 bases, with 20 bases lying between them. The CDR3 has 18 amino acids. The CDR3 protein is CASSGATGPTISNQPQHF. The CDR3 DNA reads TGTGCCAGCAGTGGGGCTACAGGGCCTACCATTAGCAATCAGCCCCAGCATTTT.

This clonotype was seen a handful of times. The chain joins TRBV23-1 to TRBJ2-5, with D unclear. Being an ORF, TRBV23-1 has a function that is uncertain. The CDR3 contains 13 residues. The V gene lost 0 bases and the J gene lost 1 base, with 3 bases spanning the gap. The CDR3 loop reads CASSQSFQETQYF. DNA of the CDR3: TGCGCCAGCAGTCAATCTTTCCAAGAGACCCAGTACTTC.

This clonotype was seen a few times. CDR3 loop: CASRLSARGLGWQETQYF. The CDR3 DNA is TGTGCCAGTCGGCTTAGCGCTAGGGGACTAGGGTGGCAAGAGACCCAGTACTTC. The V gene is TRBV12-3 or TRBV12-4, the J gene TRBJ2-5, with 8 positions matching TRBD2. CDR3 length equals 18 residues. Germline trimming cut 9 bases from V and 2 bases from J; bases unmatched to any gene: 20.

This clonotype occurred a few times. V gene TRBV29-1 combines with J gene TRBJ2-1; 8 positions agree with TRBD2. Germline V lookup: CDR1 SQVTM, CDR2 ANQGSEA. J was trimmed by 5 bases and V by 1 base; bases with no gene match: 7. The CDR3 consists of 15 residues. The CDR3 bases are TGCAGCGTTGAAGGCGGCCTAGCGGGTAACAATGAGCAGTTCTTC. It encodes CSVEGGLAGNNEQFF.

The CDR3 here is CASSLAQEGEQYF. The CDR3 DNA follows: TGCGCCAGCAGCTTGGCACAGGAGGGCGAGCAGTACTTC. This chain joins TRBV5-1 and TRBJ2-7, with D possibly TRBD2 on 6 matching bases. The CDR3 consists of 13 residues. With 0 bases removed from V and 6 bases from J, the gap between germline ends came to 10 bases. From germline, CDR1 is SGHRS and CDR2 YFSETQ.

This clonotype appeared once. This chain links TRBV20-1 with TRBJ2-3; D not certain. CDR1 is DFQATT and CDR2 is SNEGSKA in the germline V gene (reference sequence). V was clipped by 2 bases and J by 3 bases, with 12 bases between them. This CDR3 region has 14 residues. CDR3 loop: CSARKAVGTDTQYF. The CDR3, as DNA: TGCAGTGCTAGAAAAGCTGTTGGGACAGATACGCAGTATTTT.

In its sample, this clonotype was seen a few times. J is TRBJ2-7 and V is TRBV7-7; D gene uncertain. The germline V gene has CDR1 SSHAT and CDR2 FNYEAQ (reference sequence). The CDR3 is 11 residues long. The CDR3 here is CASRVVGEQYV. The CDR3 nucleotides are TGTGCTAGCAGAGTAGTGGGCGAGCAGTACGTC.

The CDR3 bases are TGTGCCAGCTCCAACCCTGTGTCAGGTGACACTGAAGCTTTCTTT. Translated: CASSNPVSGDTEAFF. This chain connects TRBV18 to TRBJ1-1; no definite D call. This CDR3 spans 15 amino acids. The V end was cut by 6 bases, the J end by 3 bases, with 17 bases between. Germline V gene sequence: CDR1 KGHSH, CDR2 LQKENI.